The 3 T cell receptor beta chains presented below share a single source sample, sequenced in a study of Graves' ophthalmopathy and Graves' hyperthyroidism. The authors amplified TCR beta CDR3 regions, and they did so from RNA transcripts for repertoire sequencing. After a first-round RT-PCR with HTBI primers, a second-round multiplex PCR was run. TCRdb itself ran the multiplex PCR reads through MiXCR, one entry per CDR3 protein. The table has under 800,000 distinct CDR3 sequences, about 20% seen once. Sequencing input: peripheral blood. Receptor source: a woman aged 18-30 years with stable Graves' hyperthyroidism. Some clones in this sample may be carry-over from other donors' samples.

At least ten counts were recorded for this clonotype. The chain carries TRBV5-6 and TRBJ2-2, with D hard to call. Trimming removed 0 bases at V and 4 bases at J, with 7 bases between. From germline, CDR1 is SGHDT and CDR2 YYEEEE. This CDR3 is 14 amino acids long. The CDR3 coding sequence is TGTGCCAGCAGCTTGGATAAATTCACCGGGGAGCTGTTTTTT. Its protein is CASSLDKFTGELFF.

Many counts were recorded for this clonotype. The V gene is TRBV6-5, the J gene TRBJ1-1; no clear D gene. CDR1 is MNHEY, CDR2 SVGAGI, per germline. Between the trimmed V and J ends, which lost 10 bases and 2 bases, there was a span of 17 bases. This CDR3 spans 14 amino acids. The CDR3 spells CATRGVRANTEAFF. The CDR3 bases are TGTGCCACTCGAGGCGTGAGGGCTAACACTGAAGCTTTCTTT.

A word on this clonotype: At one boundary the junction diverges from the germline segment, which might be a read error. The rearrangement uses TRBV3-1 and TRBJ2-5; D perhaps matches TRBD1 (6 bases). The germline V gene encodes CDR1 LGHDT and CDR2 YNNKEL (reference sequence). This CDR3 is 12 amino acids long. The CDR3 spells CASSQVVGGWDF. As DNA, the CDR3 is TGTGCCAGCAGCCAAGTGGTAGGGGGATGGGACTTC.